The rows below give T cell receptor beta chains drawn from one sample of a study of shared clonotypes between healthy human individuals. The protocol was immunoSEQ multiplex PCR, while the TCRdb copy is restricted to in-frame clones and leaves out a portion. The sample has about 2.4 million clones; approximately 92% are singletons. Sequencing was done on a sample of naive CD4+ T cells sorted from blood. The source of these receptors is a man aged 18 to 29 in good health. CDR3s include the opening cysteine and the closing phenylalanine or tryptophan. Each record gives: CDR3 DNA, CDR3 protein, D gene, V gene, clone size, J gene. D genes are given only for firm matches. Size is stated for part of the rows, as once, few or many counts, or as a class when the clone is expanded.

DNA: TGTGCCAGTAGTCTCGGGAGTTCGGAGACCCAGTACTTC
CDR3: CASSLGSSETQYF
D: -
V: TRBV19
size: -
J: TRBJ2-5

DNA: TGTGCCAGCAGCATTCGACTCTGGTCACCCCTCCACTTT
CDR3: CASSIRLWSPLHF
D: -
V: TRBV9
size: -
J: TRBJ1-6

DNA: TGTGCCAGCAGTGAAGGAAGCGGCCAGCCCCAGCATTTT
CDR3: CASSEGSGQPQHF
D: -
V: TRBV6-1
size: -
J: TRBJ1-5

DNA: TGTGCCTGGAGTGTAGGGAATGTGGGGTCTGGAAACACCATATATTTT
CDR3: CAWSVGNVGSGNTIYF
D: -
V: TRBV30
size: -
J: TRBJ1-3

DNA: TGCGCCAGCAGCTTCGGAAGAGAAAGAGATACGCAGTATTTT
CDR3: CASSFGRERDTQYF
D: -
V: TRBV5-1
size: -
J: TRBJ2-3

DNA: TGCGCCAGCAGCGTCTCAGGGGTAAGCAATCAGCCCCAGCATTTT
CDR3: CASSVSGVSNQPQHF
D: -
V: TRBV5-1
size: -
J: TRBJ1-5

DNA: TGTGCCAGCAGCTTGGACAGGGCAAGAAATGGCTACACCTTC
CDR3: CASSLDRARNGYTF
D: -
V: TRBV5-4
size: -
J: TRBJ1-2

DNA: TGTGCCAGCAGCCCTTCCATGCGGGAGAGCTGTTTT
CDR3: CASSPSMRESCF
D: TRBD2
V: TRBV7-2
size: -
J: TRBJ2-3

DNA: TGTGCCAGCAGCCCGCTACCAATCGGGACGGCAGTTAATTCACCCCTCCACTTT
CDR3: CASSPLPIGTAVNSPLHF
D: -
V: TRBV5-4
size: -
J: TRBJ1-6

DNA: TGTGCCAGCAGCTTAGTTGGGGGACAGGGACCTCGTTATGGCTACACCTTC
CDR3: CASSLVGGQGPRYGYTF
D: TRBD1
V: TRBV7-9
size: -
J: TRBJ1-2

DNA: TGCGCCAGCAGTGAGTCTAGCGGTTCCTACAATGAGCAGTTCTTC
CDR3: CASSESSGSYNEQFF
D: -
V: TRBV10-1
size: -
J: TRBJ2-1

DNA: TGTGCCAGCAGCATCCACAGGGTTTACTTC
CDR3: CASSIHRVYF
D: -
V: TRBV2
size: -
J: TRBJ2-7

DNA: TGTGCCAGCAGTTACGGGGGGACTCCCTCCTACGAGCAGTACTTC
CDR3: CASSYGGTPSYEQYF
D: -
V: TRBV6-5
size: -
J: TRBJ2-7

DNA: TGTGCCAGCAGCCCCGCAGAAACCGGGGAGCTGTTTTTT
CDR3: CASSPAETGELFF
D: -
V: TRBV7-3
size: -
J: TRBJ2-2

DNA: TGTGCCAGCAGCCCGGGGACAGCTAACTATGGCTACACCTTC
CDR3: CASSPGTANYGYTF
D: TRBD1
V: TRBV5-6
size: -
J: TRBJ1-2

DNA: TGCGCCAGCAGCTTATTACAGGGATCTGCTAACTATGGCTACACCTTC
CDR3: CASSLLQGSANYGYTF
D: -
V: TRBV5-1
size: -
J: TRBJ1-2

DNA: TGTGCCAGCAGCTTAGAACGGGAAGCTTTCTTT
CDR3: CASSLEREAFF
D: -
V: TRBV7-9
size: few
J: TRBJ1-1

DNA: TGTGCCAGCAGTCCGGGACTGAACTATGGCTACACCTTC
CDR3: CASSPGLNYGYTF
D: -
V: TRBV28
size: -
J: TRBJ1-2

DNA: TGTGCCAGCAGACCAACCCGGGAGGGACATTTGGGGCAGCCCCAGCATTTT
CDR3: CASRPTREGHLGQPQHF
D: -
V: TRBV7-9
size: -
J: TRBJ1-5

DNA: TGTGCCAGCAGCTTAGGTGGGGGGTGGGAGACCCAGTACTTC
CDR3: CASSLGGGWETQYF
D: -
V: TRBV7-2
size: -
J: TRBJ2-5

DNA: TGTGCCAGTAGTATACTTCCAGGGAGGTTTGGGAGTGGGACCGGGGAGCTGTTTTTT
CDR3: CASSILPGRFGSGTGELFF
D: -
V: TRBV19
size: -
J: TRBJ2-2

DNA: TGCGCCAGCAGCTGGGACCGGGACAGGGGGGAGTACGAGCAGTACTTC
CDR3: CASSWDRDRGEYEQYF
D: TRBD1
V: TRBV5-1
size: -
J: TRBJ2-7

DNA: TGTGCCATCAGTGAGTCGCTGGGAATCGATGAGCAGTTCTTC
CDR3: CAISESLGIDEQFF
D: -
V: TRBV10-3
size: -
J: TRBJ2-1

DNA: TGTGCCAGCAGCGCACCGGGACAGGGTATCTACGAGCAGTACTTC
CDR3: CASSAPGQGIYEQYF
D: TRBD1
V: TRBV5-6
size: -
J: TRBJ2-7

DNA: TGTGCCAGCAGCTTAGCCCTAATGAGTGGAAATCAGCCCCTGCATTTT
CDR3: CASSLALMSGNQPLHF
D: -
V: TRBV7-2
size: -
J: TRBJ1-5

DNA: TGTGCCAGCAGCTTCGGGACAGGGGGCATGAGTGAAGCTTTCTTT
CDR3: CASSFGTGGMSEAFF
D: TRBD1
V: TRBV11-2
size: -
J: TRBJ1-1

DNA: TGTGCCAGCTGGGGGGACGGGGATGGCTACACCTTC
CDR3: CASWGDGDGYTF
D: -
V: TRBV6-5
size: few
J: TRBJ1-2

DNA: TGTGCCAGCAGTGAATGGGCTAGCGGGGGATCCACAGATACGCAGTATTTT
CDR3: CASSEWASGGSTDTQYF
D: TRBD2
V: TRBV2
size: -
J: TRBJ2-3

DNA: TGTGCCAGCAGCACAATCACCCCAGGGGGCATCGATGAAAAACTGTTTTTT
CDR3: CASSTITPGGIDEKLFF
D: TRBD1
V: TRBV7-9
size: -
J: TRBJ1-4

DNA: TGTGCCAGCAGCTCGGACAGGGGTAACTATGGCTACACCTTC
CDR3: CASSSDRGNYGYTF
D: TRBD1
V: TRBV5-4
size: -
J: TRBJ1-2

DNA: TGTGCTAGCAGCCCCACGGTGGGAGTCGGCACCGGGGAGCTGTTTTTT
CDR3: CASSPTVGVGTGELFF
D: -
V: TRBV7-7
size: -
J: TRBJ2-2

DNA: TGCGCCAGCAGCTTGGGACTAGTTGCCGGGAGCTCCTACAATGAGCAGTTCTTC
CDR3: CASSLGLVAGSSYNEQFF
D: -
V: TRBV5-1
size: once
J: TRBJ2-1

DNA: TGTGCCAGCAGTATCGGGGGTGGGTTGAATGGCTACACCTTC
CDR3: CASSIGGGLNGYTF
D: -
V: TRBV28
size: -
J: TRBJ1-2

DNA: TGTGCCAGCAGCGTAGTAGCACTTACCGGGGAGCTGTTTTTT
CDR3: CASSVVALTGELFF
D: -
V: TRBV9
size: -
J: TRBJ2-2

DNA: TGTGCCAGCAGGGTGGGCCCACCTTACACCTTC
CDR3: CASRVGPPYTF
D: -
V: TRBV2
size: -
J: TRBJ1-2

DNA: TGTGCCAGCAGCTTGGAGGGGGGGACCTATGGCTACACCTTC
CDR3: CASSLEGGTYGYTF
D: -
V: TRBV5-4
size: -
J: TRBJ1-2

DNA: TGTGCCAGTAGTATAGGGGCACACCGAGCCTCCTACGAGCAGTACTTC
CDR3: CASSIGAHRASYEQYF
D: -
V: TRBV19
size: -
J: TRBJ2-7

DNA: TGCGCCAGCAGCTTCAACGGGGTGACTGAAGCTTTCTTT
CDR3: CASSFNGVTEAFF
D: -
V: TRBV5-1
size: -
J: TRBJ1-1

DNA: TGTGCCAGCAGCTTGGGGACTAGCGGGGTCCAAGAGACCCAGTACTTC
CDR3: CASSLGTSGVQETQYF
D: TRBD2
V: TRBV9
size: -
J: TRBJ2-5

DNA: TGCGCCAGCAGCGCGGAGGGCCAAGAGACCCAGTACTTC
CDR3: CASSAEGQETQYF
D: -
V: TRBV5-1
size: -
J: TRBJ2-5